The 23 T cell receptor beta chains in this list originate from one sample, sequenced in a study of blood T cell repertoires in COVID-19. Sequenced by immunoSEQ multiplex PCR; TCRdb stores in-frame clones only, minus some. The data show some 100,000 clones, with approximately 86% seen just once and 2% to 3% held by the top ten. Sequenced material: PBMCs or T cells enriched from blood (not recorded which). These receptors came from a woman between 50 and 59 years old who had recovered from COVID-19.

This clone was detected only once. This chain joins TRBV7-2 and TRBJ1-5; TRBD1 agrees at 11 bases. Germline V gene sequence: CDR1 SGHTA, CDR2 FQGNSA. The CDR3 spans 14 residues. V shed 5 bases and J 7 bases; nucleotides not matched to a gene: 4. For the CDR3, the DNA is TGTGCCAGCAGCCCCGGGACAGGGGGACAGCCCCAGCATTTT. It translates to CASSPGTGGQPQHF.

The chain uses TRBV29-1 and TRBJ1-2, with TRBD1 as a possible D gene (6 bases). The germline gives CDR1 SQVTM, CDR2 ANQGSEA. This CDR3 has 14 amino acids. V was cut by 0 bases and J by 4 bases, with 12 bases left in between. The CDR3 reads CSVEDEDRSYGYTF. In nucleotides, the CDR3 is TGCAGCGTTGAAGATGAGGACAGATCCTATGGCTACACCTTC.

The DNA for the CDR3 is TGTGCCAGCACCCGACTAGGTCGGACAGATACGCAGTATTTT. Its protein is CASTRLGRTDTQYF. The chain links TRBV6-5 to TRBJ2-3, with D possibly matching TRBD2 (6 bases). CDR3 size: 14 residues. Germline V gives CDR1 MNHEY, CDR2 SVGAGI. V was cut by 7 bases and J by 3 bases, with 14 bases left in between.

CDR3 in DNA: TGTGCCACCAGCAGAGCTAGCGGGCCGTACGAGCAGTACTTC. Its protein is CATSRASGPYEQYF. The chain has TRBV15 and TRBJ2-7, with 8 bases identical to TRBD2. The germline V gene encodes CDR1 LNHNV and CDR2 YYDKDF (reference sequence). The CDR3 runs to 14 residues. Germline trimming cut 1 base from V and 4 bases from J; bases unmatched to any gene: 3.

V is TRBV28 and J is TRBJ2-4; 8 nucleotides align to TRBD2. Germline V gene sequence: CDR1 MDHEN, CDR2 SYDVKM. CDR3 length: 20 residues. After removal of 3 bases from V and 0 bases from J, the junction contained 16 bases not matched to a gene. This CDR3 is CASSFQGRGATVVAKNIQYF. The CDR3 DNA is TGTGCCAGCAGTTTCCAGGGGCGGGGGGCAACAGTGGTAGCCAAAAACATTCAGTACTTC.

The chain couples TRBV10-3 to TRBJ1-5, with D unresolved. Trimming removed 0 bases from V and 6 bases from J, with 6 bases in between. The germline V gene encodes CDR1 ENHRY and CDR2 SYGVKD. This CDR3 comprises 13 residues. The CDR3 nucleotides are TGTGCCATCAGTGAGTCGTGGAGTCAGCCCCAGCATTTT. Translation gives CAISESWSQPQHF.

This chain links TRBV5-4 with TRBJ2-7; 7 bases are a match to TRBD2. The CDR3 length is 16 residues. J gave up 0 bases and V 0 bases, and 6 bases lay outside the gene matches. The germline CDR1 and CDR2 sequences are SGHNT and YYREEE (reference sequence). CDR3 protein: CASSLVLQRGSYEQYF. CDR3 DNA: TGTGCCAGCAGCTTGGTCCTGCAGCGGGGCTCCTACGAGCAGTACTTC.

The rearrangement links TRBV10-2 to TRBJ2-5; possible D gene TRBD2, 6 bases. CDR1 is WSHSY, CDR2 SAAADI, per germline. Deletions cut 6 bases from V and 1 base from J, with 6 bases between. CDR3 size: 12 residues. CDR3 protein: CASRTSQETQYF. The CDR3 DNA reads as TGCGCCAGCAGGACTAGCCAAGAGACCCAGTACTTC.

V and J are TRBV19 and TRBJ2-7; 10 nucleotides agree with TRBD2. In germline, CDR1 is LNHDA, CDR2 SQIVND (reference sequence). This CDR3 comprises 16 residues. V lost 6 bases to trimming and J lost 0 bases; unmatched junction nucleotides: 8. In DNA, the CDR3 is TGTGCCAGTAGCGGGGTCTGGACTAGCGGCTCCTACGAGCAGTACTTC. Its translation is CASSGVWTSGSYEQYF.

The V call is TRBV3-1 (or the pseudogene TRBV3-2), the J call TRBJ1-5; 10 bases are a match to TRBD1. Germline assignment: CDR1 LGHDT and CDR2 YNNKEL (reference sequence). CDR3 length: 14 amino acids. The trim removed 4 bases at V and 7 bases at J, leaving 4 bases unmatched. CDR3 sequence (DNA): TGTGCCAGCAGCCGCGGACAGGGGGGACAGCCCCAGCATTTT. Translated, it gives CASSRGQGGQPQHF.

This clone was seen only once. The chain combines TRBV6-5 with TRBJ1-5, with 7 bases identical to TRBD1. CDR1 is MNHEY, CDR2 SVGAGI, per germline. The CDR3 length is 15 residues. V lost 8 bases and J lost 3; bases outside the gene matches: 10. The CDR3 nucleotides are TGTGCCAGCTCCAAAGGGGGGACAGACAATCAGCCCCAGCATTTT. This translates into CASSKGGTDNQPQHF.

This clone showed up just once. The chain combines TRBV7-3 with TRBJ2-1; 12 positions match TRBD2. The CDR3 contains 16 residues. Germline V gene data show CDR1 as SGHTA and CDR2 as FQGTGA. J lost 7 bases, V lost 0 bases, and 4 bases had no gene match. CDR3 amino acids: CASSLTPLAGGNEQFF. CDR3 nucleotide sequence: TGTGCCAGCAGCTTAACCCCCCTAGCGGGGGGGAATGAGCAGTTCTTC.

This chain connects TRBV4-1 to TRBJ1-5; weak D call: TRBD1 (5 bases). The CDR3 is made up of 16 amino acids. Germline values: CDR1 MGHRA, CDR2 YSYEKL. Trimming stripped 0 bases from V and 0 bases from J, with 9 bases between. The CDR3 DNA sequence: TGCGCCAGCAGCCAAGACGGGGGGATTAGCAATCAGCCCCAGCATTTT. Its protein is CASSQDGGISNQPQHF.

This clone is judged medium-sized. This chain joins TRBV2 and TRBJ1-2, with D unclear. Germline V gene data show CDR1 as SNHLY and CDR2 as FYNNEI. The CDR3 spans 13 residues. Trimming removed 3 bases at V and 4 bases at J, with 9 bases between. The CDR3 loop is CASSDGDSYGYTF. The CDR3 DNA follows: TGTGCCAGCAGTGACGGGGATTCCTATGGCTACACCTTC.

The J gene is TRBJ1-2, the V gene TRBV19; possibly TRBD1 for D (6 bases). The germline V gene has CDR1 LNHDA and CDR2 SQIVND (reference sequence). The CDR3 has 14 amino acids. Trimming left V 6 bases short and J 3 bases short, with 14 bases between. The CDR3 nucleotides read TGTGCCAGTAGGAGACAGGATTTAGACTATGGCTACACCTTC. Its translation is CASRRQDLDYGYTF.

CDR3 sequence (DNA): TGTGCCAGCAGCGCGAGCTCCTACGAGCAGTACTTC. Translated, it gives CASSASSYEQYF. This rearrangement joins TRBV5-4 to TRBJ2-7; D call uncertain. The CDR3 runs to 12 residues. The germline CDR1 and CDR2 sequences are SGHNT and YYREEE (reference sequence). Trimming took 4 bases from V and 0 from J, leaving 5 bases between them.

The J gene is TRBJ1-2, the V gene TRBV30, with D unclear. V was shortened by 5 bases and J by 4 bases, with 11 bases between the two germline ends. This CDR3 comprises 12 residues. Germline CDR1 and CDR2: GTSNPN and SVGIG (reference sequence). CDR3 in amino acids: CAWSPASYGYTF. The CDR3 coding sequence is TGTGCCTGGTCACCTGCTAGCTATGGCTACACCTTC.

This chain joins TRBV6-5 and TRBJ2-1; D is perhaps TRBD1 (6 bases). V shed 6 bases and J shed 4 bases, with 7 bases lying between them. Germline CDR1 MNHEY, CDR2 SVGAGI. The length of the CDR3 is 12 residues. The CDR3 bases are TGTGCCAGCAGAACAGGGTACAATGAGCAGTTCTTC. It yields the protein CASRTGYNEQFF.

The chain recombines TRBV1 with TRBJ1-3; the D call TRBD1 from the table was never checked on the DNA. TRBV1 is classified as a pseudogene. This CDR3 spans 18 amino acids. CDR3 sequence reads: CTSSQVFPWGRFGNTIYF. The CDR3 DNA reads as TGCACCAGCAGCCAAGTCTTCCCCTGGGGGCGCTTTGGAAACACCATATATTTT.

This sequence joins TRBV2 and TRBJ2-2; the D gene is possibly TRBD2 (5 bases). The V end lost 3 bases, the J end lost 8 bases, and 10 bases lay between the germline ends. This CDR3 has 13 residues. Germline V gene data show CDR1 as SNHLY and CDR2 as FYNNEI. CDR3 sequence (DNA): TGTGCCAGCAGTGACACTAGACGGGGGGAGCTGTTTTTT. Translating it yields CASSDTRRGELFF.

The J gene is TRBJ2-1, the V gene TRBV5-1; D gene uncertain. This CDR3 is built from 14 residues. Trimming took off 0 bases at V and 5 bases at J, with 9 bases between the two ends. CDR1 is SGHRS and CDR2 is YFSETQ in the germline V gene. CDR3 in amino acids: CASSLAGRDNEQFF. The CDR3 DNA follows: TGCGCCAGCAGCTTGGCGGGTAGAGACAATGAGCAGTTCTTC.

V usage is TRBV18 and J usage is TRBJ2-7, with 10 bases matching TRBD1. Looked up from germline, CDR1 is KGHSH and CDR2 is LQKENI. The CDR3 covers 15 residues. Trimming took 4 bases from V and 3 from J; bases not matched to a gene: 6. CDR3 DNA: TGTGCCAGCTCACTTCCCGGGACAGGGGTCTACGAGCAGTACTTC. Translation: CASSLPGTGVYEQYF.

The chain links TRBV19 to TRBJ2-1; D uncertain. In germline, CDR1 is LNHDA, CDR2 SQIVND (reference sequence). CDR3 length: 15 residues. V was clipped by 0 bases and J by 9 bases, with 15 bases between them. For the CDR3, the DNA is TGTGCCAGTAGTATAGAAATTCAGCTAGGTGGTGAGCAGTTCTTC. This gives the protein CASSIEIQLGGEQFF.